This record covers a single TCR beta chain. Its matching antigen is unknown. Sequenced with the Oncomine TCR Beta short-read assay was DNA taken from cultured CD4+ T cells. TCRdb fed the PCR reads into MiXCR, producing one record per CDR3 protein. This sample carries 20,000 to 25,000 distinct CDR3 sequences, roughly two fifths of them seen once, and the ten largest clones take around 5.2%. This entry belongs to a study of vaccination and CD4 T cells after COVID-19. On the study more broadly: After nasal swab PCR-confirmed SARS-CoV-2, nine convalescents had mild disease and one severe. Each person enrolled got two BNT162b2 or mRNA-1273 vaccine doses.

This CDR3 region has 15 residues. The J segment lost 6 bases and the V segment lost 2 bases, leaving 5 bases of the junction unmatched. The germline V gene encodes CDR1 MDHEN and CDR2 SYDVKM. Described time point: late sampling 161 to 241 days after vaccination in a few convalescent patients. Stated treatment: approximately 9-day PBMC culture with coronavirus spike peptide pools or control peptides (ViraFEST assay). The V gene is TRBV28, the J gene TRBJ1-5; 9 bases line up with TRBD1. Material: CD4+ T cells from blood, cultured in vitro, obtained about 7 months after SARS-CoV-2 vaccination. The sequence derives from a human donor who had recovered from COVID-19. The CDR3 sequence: CASSLPQGAVQPQHF. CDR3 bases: TGTGCCAGCAGTTTACCACAGGGGGCGGTTCAGCCCCAGCATTTT. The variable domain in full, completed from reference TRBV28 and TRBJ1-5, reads DVKVTQSSRYLVKRTGEKVFLECVQDMDHENMFWYRQDPGLGLRLIYFSYDVKMKEKGDIPEGYSVSREKKERFSLILESASTNQTSMYLCASSLPQGAVQPQHFGDGTRLSIL.